This record concerns one T cell receptor beta chain sequence. Here immunoSEQ multiplex PCR was the method, and the copy in TCRdb shows in-frame clones only, minus some. The sample lists about 56,000 clones; about 85% were seen once. This sample was taken from a study of PD-L1 blockade in urothelial cancer. Regarding time point: pretreatment peripheral blood. This TCR was recovered from a man in his 70s with urothelial cancer. The sequenced sample was PBMCs, obtained around atezolizumab (anti-PD-L1) treatment.

Here the CDR3 reads CASSILTGDSYEQYF. As DNA, the CDR3 is TGTGCCAGTAGTATTCTGACAGGCGACTCCTACGAGCAGTACTTC. The chain carries TRBV19 and TRBJ2-7; tentative D call: TRBD1 (6 bases). This CDR3 comprises 15 residues. Germline values: CDR1 LNHDA, CDR2 SQIVND (reference sequence). V was trimmed by 3 bases and J by 0 bases, leaving 12 bases between them.